The TCR beta chain described here comes from a study of CD8 T cells in Susac syndrome. The CDR3 sequence is 15 residues long. CDR1 and CDR2 (germline): SGHDN, FVKESK. V was clipped by 6 bases and J by 1 base, with 16 bases between them. With random hexamers, 0.5 to 1 ug RNA was reverse transcribed. TCRdb recomputed calls from the immunoSEQ multiplex PCR reads with MiXCR, one row per CDR3 protein. The table records some 150,000 distinct CDR3 sequences, roughly 94% of them present only once. Purification of the CD8+ and CD4+ T cells relied on negative isolation, and TEMRA cells underwent FACS enrichment.

This TCR was sampled from a human donor with multiple sclerosis. The chain is built from TRBV14 and TRBJ2-7; perhaps TRBD1 as D (5 bases). The sample comprised CD8+ T cells from PBMCs. CDR3 sequence (DNA): TGTGCCAGCAGTTCACAGGAATTTCCTTCCTACGAGCAGTACTTC. This gives the protein CASSSQEFPSYEQYF.